This TCR beta chain was recorded in a study of PD-1 blockade in classical Hodgkin lymphoma. Turning to this clone: Its antigen remains unidentified.

The patients all showed relapse after autologous stem cell transplantation, while their brentuximab vedotin exposure varied. Best responses fell into complete response, partial response or progressive disease. Overall study findings and caveats: The authors excluded patients who started nivolumab under 1 year after ASCT. At baseline, newly diagnosed patients reportedly showed less TCR diversity than healthy donors.

Profiled with immunoSEQ multiplex PCR; TCRdb holds only in-frame clones, not every one. The table has about 98,000 clones, roughly 92% seen once. The CDR3 totals 15 residues. V dropped 2 bases and J dropped 13; count of bases not matched to a gene: 9. In germline, CDR1 is MNHEY, CDR2 SVGAGI. The clonotype was recovered from a human donor with classical Hodgkin lymphoma. This specimen consisted of peripheral blood mononuclear cells (PBMCs), obtained at baseline. The chain is built from TRBV6-5 and TRBJ1-6; 9 bases are shared with TRBD1. The CDR3 bases are TGTGCCAGCAGTTACGGGGGACAGGGTTCTCGTCCCCTCCACTTT. Translating gives CASSYGGQGSRPLHF.